One sample yielded the 13 T cell receptor beta chains listed below, sequenced in a study of neoadjuvant anti-PD-1 for oral cavity cancer. This table comes from immunoSEQ multiplex PCR, and its TCRdb copy is limited to in-frame clones, with some not included. The sample holds 11,000 to 15,000 clones, roughly 73% seen once. This specimen consisted of PBMCs, obtained before nivolumab (anti-PD-1) treatment. The source of these receptors is a person aged 40 to 85 with oral cavity squamous cell carcinoma.

The chain is built from TRBV6-1 and TRBJ2-1, with 10 positions matching TRBD2. The CDR3 spans 14 residues. J gave up 9 bases and V 7 bases, and 9 bases lay outside the gene matches. Germline CDR1 MNHNS, CDR2 SASEGT. The CDR3 reads CASKGTSGTGEQFF. As DNA, the CDR3 is TGTGCCAGCAAGGGAACTAGCGGGACGGGTGAGCAGTTCTTC.

The sample holds a few counts of this clone. The J gene is TRBJ1-2, the V gene TRBV7-8, with 10 bases aligning to TRBD1. This CDR3 contains 14 residues. V lost 4 bases and J lost 3; bases outside the gene matches: 2. CDR1 and CDR2 from the germline V gene are SGHVS and FQNEAQ. Here the CDR3 reads CASSSTGGHYGYTF. The CDR3 DNA is TGTGCCAGCAGCTCGACAGGGGGCCACTATGGCTACACCTTC.

V is TRBV15 and J is TRBJ2-7; 12 bases are a match to TRBD2. The CDR3 loop spans 15 amino acids. Germline CDR1 is LNHNV and CDR2 is YYDKDF (reference sequence). Trimming took 4 bases from V and 5 from J; bases not matched to a gene: 6. The CDR3 sequence is CATSTGLAGTHEQYF. The CDR3 DNA reads TGTGCCACCAGCACAGGACTAGCGGGAACCCACGAGCAGTACTTC.

The CDR3 nucleotides are TGTGCCAGCAGGGATCCGGGCAGGGGTTCCTACGAGCAGTACTTC. Encoded protein: CASRDPGRGSYEQYF. The chain is built from TRBV6-1 and TRBJ2-7; D perhaps matches TRBD1 (6 bases). The CDR3 has 15 amino acids. Trimming removed 6 bases from V and 1 base from J, with 16 bases in between. The V gene's germline CDR1 is MNHNS and CDR2 SASEGT.

CDR3 sequence: CASKATNYGYTF. In nucleotides, the CDR3 is TGTGCCAGCAAGGCGACTAACTATGGCTACACCTTC. The chain employs TRBV11-2 and TRBJ1-2; D is uncertain. V shed 7 bases and J shed 0 bases, with 6 bases lying between them. This CDR3 spans 12 amino acids. The germline gives CDR1 SGHAT, CDR2 FQNNGV. Variable domain in full (rest from reference TRBV11-2 and TRBJ1-2): EAGVAQSPRYKIIEKRQSVAFWCNPISGHATLYWYQQILGQGPKLLIQFQNNGVVDDSQLPKDRFSAERLKGVDSTLKIQPAKLEDSAVYLCASKATNYGYTFGSGTRLTVV.

The table lists this clone with a few counts. This rearrangement joins TRBV27 to TRBJ1-2; 12 bases agree with TRBD1. The CDR3 is 16 amino acids. Per germline, CDR1 MNHEY and CDR2 SMNVEV (reference sequence). J lost 8 bases, V lost 5 bases, and 12 bases had no gene match. The CDR3 DNA is TGTGCCAGCAGTGGGACAGGGGGCTTCCTTCGAGGCGGCTACACCTTC. Its protein is CASSGTGGFLRGGYTF.

This chain uses TRBV30 with TRBJ2-7, with D possibly matching TRBD1 (5 bases). CDR3 length: 12 residues. Germline loops: CDR1 GTSNPN, CDR2 SVGIG (reference sequence). V was clipped by 2 bases and J by 12 bases, with 17 bases between them. The CDR3 protein is CAWSPRTGKGYF. The CDR3 coding sequence is TGTGCCTGGAGTCCCCGAACAGGAAAAGGGTACTTC.

The genes are TRBV7-9 and TRBJ2-2; D not resolved. This CDR3 spans 15 amino acids. The germline gives CDR1 SEHNR, CDR2 FQNEAQ (reference sequence). V was pared by 1 base and J by 1 base, with 7 bases between. The CDR3 coding sequence is TGTGCCAGCAGCTTAGTTGCAGTGAACACCGGGGAGCTGTTTTTT. Its protein is CASSLVAVNTGELFF.

The rearrangement joins TRBV7-2 to TRBJ2-3; D is possibly TRBD2 (5 bases). Trimming removed 5 bases at V and 1 base at J, with 19 bases between. The CDR3 has 17 residues. The V gene's germline CDR1 is SGHTA and CDR2 FQGNSA. The CDR3 is CASSPAGYGSGTDTQYF. As DNA, the CDR3 is TGTGCCAGCAGCCCCGCCGGGTACGGTAGCGGCACAGATACGCAGTATTTT.

V is TRBV4-1 and J is TRBJ2-7; the D gene is possibly TRBD1 (5 bases). The CDR3 length is 13 residues. CDR1 and CDR2 (germline): MGHRA, YSYEKL. V lost 5 bases and J lost 3, with 11 bases in between. The CDR3 protein is CASSTTEGYEQYF. The CDR3 region has the DNA TGCGCCAGCAGCACGACAGAAGGCTACGAGCAGTACTTC.

This clone was counted once. The chain couples TRBV27 to TRBJ2-2; D is tentatively TRBD1 or TRBD2 (6 bases each). The germline gives CDR1 MNHEY, CDR2 SMNVEV (reference sequence). This CDR3 spans 16 amino acids. The germline V and J ends were trimmed by 6 bases and 1 base, with 15 bases remaining between them. Written as DNA, the CDR3 is TGTGCCAGCAGCCTAGGGGGGAGCCTGAACACCGGGGAGCTGTTTTTT. This codes for CASSLGGSLNTGELFF.

The chain joins TRBV25-1 to TRBJ1-1; D call uncertain. CDR3 size: 14 residues. V was cut by 1 base and J by 2 bases, with 8 bases left in between. Germline CDR1 is MGHDK and CDR2 is SYGVNS. The CDR3 DNA reads TGTGCCAGCAGTGAATTAGGTGGTAACACTGAAGCTTTCTTT. It translates to CASSELGGNTEAFF.

The V and J genes are TRBV4-2 and TRBJ2-7, with 8 bases identical to TRBD2. V shed 0 bases, J shed 2 bases, and the junction held 3 bases outside the gene matches. The CDR3 spans 15 residues. Per the germline V gene, CDR1 is LGHNA and CDR2 is YNFKEQ. The CDR3 region has the DNA TGTGCCAGCAGCCAAGAGGTAGCGGGACCCTACGAGCAGTACTTC. This encodes CASSQEVAGPYEQYF.